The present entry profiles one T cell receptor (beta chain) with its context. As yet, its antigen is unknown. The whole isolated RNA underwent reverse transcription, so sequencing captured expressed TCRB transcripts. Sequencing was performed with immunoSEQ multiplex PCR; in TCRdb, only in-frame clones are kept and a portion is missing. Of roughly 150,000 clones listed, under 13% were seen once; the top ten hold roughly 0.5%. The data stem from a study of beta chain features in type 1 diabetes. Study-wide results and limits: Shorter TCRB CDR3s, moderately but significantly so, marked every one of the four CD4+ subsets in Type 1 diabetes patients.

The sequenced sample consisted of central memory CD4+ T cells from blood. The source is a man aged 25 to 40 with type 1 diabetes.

The CDR3 loop is CASSLGQGTYNEQFF. The CDR3 region has the DNA TGCGCCAGCAGCTTGGGGCAGGGGACCTACAATGAGCAGTTCTTC. This rearrangement joins TRBV5-1 to TRBJ2-1; possible D gene TRBD1, 6 bases. Trimming stripped 0 bases from V and 2 bases from J, with 9 bases between. The CDR3 is 15 amino acids. Germline V lookup: CDR1 SGHRS, CDR2 YFSETQ.